A selection of T cell receptor beta chains follows, all from one sample in a study of regulatory T cells in long-lasting Graves disease. TCRdb re-derived calls from the multiplex PCR reads in MiXCR, one entry per CDR3 protein. This table has roughly 300,000 distinct CDR3 sequences, roughly a fifth appearing once. Sequencing was performed on peripheral blood mononuclear cells (PBMCs), taken when the disease was refractory, from a patient treated with antithyroid drugs. These receptors came from a female donor with Graves disease. Each CDR3 is given with its conserved first and last residue. The D gene is left open where the match is weak. Rows may omit the clone size; those that give it use once, few, many or a size class.

J gene,clone size,V gene,D gene,CDR3 protein,CDR3 DNA
TRBJ2-2,many,TRBV7-8,NA,CASRGQGAGELFF,TGTGCCAGCAGAGGGCAGGGTGCCGGGGAGCTGTTTTTT
TRBJ1-2,many,TRBV6-1,NA,CASSDPSTGHTNYGYTF,TGTGCCAGCAGCGACCCATCAACAGGGCATACTAACTATGGCTACACCTTC
TRBJ1-1,many,TRBV6-5,NA,CASSYSKSYRQRGAFF,TGTGCCAGCAGTTACTCGAAGAGTTACCGTCAAAGGGGAGCTTTCTTT
TRBJ1-5,few,TRBV6-2/TRBV6-3,NA,CASSYIQNQPQHF,TGTGCCAGCAGTTACATCCAAAATCAGCCCCAGCATTTT
TRBJ2-3,NA,TRBV18,NA,CASSSYSNQPQYF,TGTGCCAGCTCATCCTATAGCAATCAGCCCCAGTATTTT
TRBJ2-5,few,TRBV11-2,NA,CASSLGWGLDATQYF,TGTGCCAGCAGCTTAGGTTGGGGGCTAGATGCGACCCAGTACTTC
TRBJ2-4,NA,TRBV12-3/TRBV12-4,TRBD2,CASRLAGGSQSIQYF,TGTGCCAGCAGACTAGCGGGAGGGTCCCAAAGCATTCAGTACTTC
TRBJ2-2,many,TRBV30,NA,CAWIRGNTGELFF,TGTGCCTGGATCAGGGGGAACACCGGGGAGCTGTTTTTT
TRBJ1-1,NA,TRBV10-2,NA,CASSASRGGGTEAFF,TGCGCCAGCAGTGCTTCCAGGGGCGGGGGCACTGAAGCTTTCTTT
TRBJ2-6,many,TRBV2,NA,CASSGDLIWRRPNSGANVLTF,TGTGCCAGCAGTGGGGACCTTATCTGGCGGAGACCGAACTCTGGGGCCAACGTCCTGACTTTC
TRBJ1-6,many,TRBV12-3/TRBV12-4,NA,CASSLSPANSPLHF,TGTGCCAGCAGTTTATCTCCGGCGAATTCACCCCTCCACTTT
TRBJ1-5,many,TRBV28,NA,CASEQGNQPQHF,TGTGCCAGCGAGCAGGGCAATCAGCCCCAGCATTTT
TRBJ2-7,many,TRBV20-1,TRBD2,CSASRREGSEQYF,TGCAGTGCTAGTCGGCGGGAGGGCAGCGAGCAGTACTTC
TRBJ2-7,many,TRBV9,NA,CASSPTPQLEDQQYF,TGTGCCAGCAGCCCGACTCCCCAACTTGAGGATCAGCAGTACTTC
TRBJ2-5,many,TRBV11-3,NA,CASSLDQTFQETQYF,TGTGCCAGCAGCTTAGATCAAACTTTTCAAGAGACCCAGTACTTC
TRBJ1-5,few,TRBV19,NA,CASSIGGGDQPQHF,TGTGCCAGTAGTATAGGAGGCGGCGATCAGCCCCAGCATTTT
TRBJ1-1,many,TRBV27,NA,CASSLSRQGVVANTEAFF,TGTGCCAGCAGTTTATCACGCCAAGGGGTCGTCGCGAACACTGAAGCTTTCTTT
TRBJ2-1,NA,TRBV6-1,NA,CASSEGRGVYNEQFF,TGTGCCAGCAGTGAAGGGAGGGGAGTCTACAATGAGCAGTTCTTC
TRBJ2-7,few,TRBV6-1,TRBD1,CATSTGGSYEQYF,TGTGCCACCTCTACAGGGGGTTCTTACGAGCAGTACTTC
TRBJ1-2,NA,TRBV4-1,TRBD1,CASSPRDRGHGYTF,TGCGCCAGCAGCCCCCGGGACAGGGGGCACGGCTACACCTTC
TRBJ2-7,NA,TRBV6-1,TRBD2,CASSVAGESYEQYF,TGTGCCAGCAGTGTAGCGGGAGAATCCTACGAGCAGTACTTC
TRBJ2-5,NA,TRBV12-3/TRBV12-4,TRBD2,CASSLSGGQETQCF,TGTGCCAGCAGTCTGAGCGGGGGGCAGGAGACCCAGTGCTTC
TRBJ2-7,many,TRBV7-2,NA,CASSVQVNSYEQYF,TGTGCCAGCAGCGTCCAGGTGAACTCCTACGAGCAGTACTTC
TRBJ1-5,many,TRBV28,NA,CASRYGTEGNQPQHF,TGTGCCAGCAGATACGGGACGGAGGGCAATCAGCCCCAGCATTTT
TRBJ1-6,NA,TRBV5-1,TRBD1,CASSWGTGGNSPLHF,TGCGCCAGCAGCTGGGGGACAGGGGGAAATTCACCCCTCCACTTT
TRBJ2-4,many,TRBV2,NA,CASNLGGGQNIQYF,TGTGCCAGCAATTTGGGTGGGGGACAAAACATTCAGTACTTC
TRBJ2-2,many,TRBV2,TRBD2,CASSELGLATGELFF,TGTGCCAGCAGTGAATTAGGACTAGCGACCGGGGAGCTGTTTTTT
TRBJ2-7,NA,TRBV12-3/TRBV12-4,TRBD1,CASREGRGRHEQYF,TGTGCCAGCAGGGAGGGCAGGGGGCGGCACGAGCAGTACTTC
TRBJ2-5,many,TRBV30,TRBD2,CAWSGGLAGRAETQYF,TGTGCCTGGAGTGGGGGACTAGCGGGGAGAGCGGAGACCCAGTACTTC
TRBJ2-6,many,TRBV7-9,NA,CASRVPGSSGANVLTF,TGTGCCAGCAGAGTTCCAGGGTCCTCTGGGGCCAACGTCCTGACTTTC
TRBJ1-1,NA,TRBV7-9,NA,CASSARHTMNTEAFF,TGTGCCAGCAGCGCCCGTCATACGATGAACACTGAAGCTTTCTTT
TRBJ1-5,NA,TRBV7-2,NA,CASSLVSGEFNQPQHF,TGTGCCAGCAGCTTAGTTTCGGGAGAGTTTAATCAGCCCCAGCATTTT
TRBJ2-7,few,TRBV7-2,NA,CASSLWYDYEQYF,TGTGCCAGCAGCTTATGGTACGACTACGAGCAGTACTTC
TRBJ1-1,few,TRBV20-1,TRBD1,CSAPQGMYTEAFF,TGCAGTGCCCCACAGGGGATGTACACTGAAGCTTTCTTT
TRBJ1-2,NA,TRBV29-1,NA,CSVEGATNYGYTF,TGCAGCGTTGAAGGGGCAACTAACTATGGCTACACCTTC